The text below deals with one T cell receptor beta chain. This clone was detected only once. Its cognate antigen has yet to be identified. Base-call qualities are not available, and no considerably larger clone is one nucleotide away. The sample comes from a study of OX40 agonist ivuxolimab in advanced cancers. As for the study more broadly: Ivuxolimab was an agonistic, fully human IgG2 monoclonal antibody directed against OX40 (CD134), a costimulatory receptor. Intravenous ivuxolimab was administered to patients every 2 weeks at six dose levels: 0.01, 0.1, 0.3, 1.5, 3 and 10 mg/kg. Of the approximately 54 patients in dose escalation, about 20 had hepatocellular carcinoma, some 15 had melanoma, 9 had renal cell carcinoma and 9 had head and neck cancer. In the dose-escalation cohort, 82.7% of patients were male, and the mean age was roughly 60 years, with a range of roughly 20 to 85. Prior anti-PD-1, anti-PD-L1 or anti-CTLA-4 therapy was permitted, and checkpoint inhibitors had been received by roughly 42% of dose-escalation patients. Partial responses occurred in three dose-escalation patients: two with cutaneous melanoma and one with hepatocellular carcinoma. The point of sequencing TCRbeta in the periphery was to test whether ivuxolimab changed TCR sequence diversity and drove clonal T-cell expansion. The monotherapy dose-escalation portion (N of about 52 patients) of the phase I ivuxolimab trial is reported in the paper.

General study outcomes and caveats: Low levels of normalized T-cell clonal expansion were also seen in some patients who did not respond. Partial responders in the 0.1-3.0 mg/kg groups had among the lowest normalized peripheral clonal expansion, especially among CD8+ T cells. At doses from 0.1 to 3.0 mg/kg, clonal expansion was seen in both CD4+ and CD8+ blood T cells between baseline and week 6. After ivuxolimab, CD8+ T cells had more expanded clones than CD4+ T cells on average. Antigen specificity was not determined for the clonally expanded peripheral T cells.

To sequence the TCRbeta CDR3 region, genomic DNA was isolated from the sorted cells. The immunoSEQ Assay was used for sequencing of TCRbeta CDR3 regions. This is the immuneACCESS table as TCRdb keeps it, with only in-frame sequences that have V and J called. A part of the clones is gone; compared with another copy, unresolved V genes explain less than half, and the rest is unexplained. Present in this sample are tens of thousands of clones, 75% to 80% of which were seen just once. More than 15% of the sample is in the top ten clones. The trial excluded patients who had a history of autoimmune disease or were on systemic immunosuppression. Peripheral blood for TCR sequencing was collected from all dose cohorts at baseline, on cycle 4 day 1, and on cycle 7 day 1. Samples came from an open-label, multicenter, first-in-human phase I dose-escalation trial of ivuxolimab. The trial enrolled adults with locally advanced or metastatic head and neck squamous cell, hepatocellular, melanoma or renal cell carcinoma. Before TCR sequencing, CD4+ T cells and CD8+ T cells were sorted from peripheral blood as separate populations.

The CDR3 measures 13 amino acids from cysteine to phenylalanine. Only the CDR3 DNA is retained, 39 bases long and in frame from the first base. V and J are trimmed by 3 bases and 8 bases, and the gene matches miss 3 bases of the junction. The germline V gene encodes CDR1 GTSNPN and CDR2 SVGIG (reference sequence). This chain joins TRBV30 to TRBJ1-6; TRBD1 matches 8 bases in the middle. The sequence was collected from an adult with an advanced solid tumor such as melanoma, head and neck, liver or kidney cancer. This sample comprised CD4+ or CD8+ T cells sorted from blood, obtained in a trial of the OX40 agonist ivuxolimab. The bases are TGTGCCTGGAGGGACAGGGTAGATTCACCCCTCCACTTT. Translated, it reads CAWRDRVDSPLHF.